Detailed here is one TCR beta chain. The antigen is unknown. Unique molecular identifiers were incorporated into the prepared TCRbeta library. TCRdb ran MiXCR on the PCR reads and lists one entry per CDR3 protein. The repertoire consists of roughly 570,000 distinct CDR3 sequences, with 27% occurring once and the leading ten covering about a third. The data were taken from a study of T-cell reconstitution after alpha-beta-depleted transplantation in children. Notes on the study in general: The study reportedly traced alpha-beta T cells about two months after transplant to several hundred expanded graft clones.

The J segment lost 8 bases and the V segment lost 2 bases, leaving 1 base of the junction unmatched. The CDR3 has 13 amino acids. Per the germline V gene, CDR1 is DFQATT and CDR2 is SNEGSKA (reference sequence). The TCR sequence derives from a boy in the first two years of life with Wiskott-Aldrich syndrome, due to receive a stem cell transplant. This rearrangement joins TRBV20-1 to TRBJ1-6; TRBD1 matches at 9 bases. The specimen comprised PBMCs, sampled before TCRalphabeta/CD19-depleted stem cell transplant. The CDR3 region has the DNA TGCAGTGCTAGAAGGACAGGGGATTCACCCCTCCACTTT. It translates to CSARRTGDSPLHF.